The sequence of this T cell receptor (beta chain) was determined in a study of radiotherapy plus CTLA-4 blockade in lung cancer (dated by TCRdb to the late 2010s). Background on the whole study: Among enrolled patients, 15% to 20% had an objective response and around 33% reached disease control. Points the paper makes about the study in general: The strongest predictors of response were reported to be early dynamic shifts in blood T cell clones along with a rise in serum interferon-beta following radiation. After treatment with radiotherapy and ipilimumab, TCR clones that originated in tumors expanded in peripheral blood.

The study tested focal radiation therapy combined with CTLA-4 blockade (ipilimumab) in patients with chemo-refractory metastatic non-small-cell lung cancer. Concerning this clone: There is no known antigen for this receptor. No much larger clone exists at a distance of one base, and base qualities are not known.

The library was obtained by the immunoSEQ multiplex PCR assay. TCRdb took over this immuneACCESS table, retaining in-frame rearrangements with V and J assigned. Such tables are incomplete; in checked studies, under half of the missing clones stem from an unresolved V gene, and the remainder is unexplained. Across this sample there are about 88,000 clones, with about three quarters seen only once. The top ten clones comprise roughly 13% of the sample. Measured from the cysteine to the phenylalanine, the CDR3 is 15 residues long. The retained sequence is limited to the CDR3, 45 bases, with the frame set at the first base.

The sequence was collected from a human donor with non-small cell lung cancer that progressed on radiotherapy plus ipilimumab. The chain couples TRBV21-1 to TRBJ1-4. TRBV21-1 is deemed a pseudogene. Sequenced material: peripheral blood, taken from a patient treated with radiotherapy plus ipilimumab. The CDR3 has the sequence CASNTRQQTNEKLFF. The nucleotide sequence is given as TGTGCCAGCAACACTAGACAGCAAACTAATGAAAAACTGTTTTTT.